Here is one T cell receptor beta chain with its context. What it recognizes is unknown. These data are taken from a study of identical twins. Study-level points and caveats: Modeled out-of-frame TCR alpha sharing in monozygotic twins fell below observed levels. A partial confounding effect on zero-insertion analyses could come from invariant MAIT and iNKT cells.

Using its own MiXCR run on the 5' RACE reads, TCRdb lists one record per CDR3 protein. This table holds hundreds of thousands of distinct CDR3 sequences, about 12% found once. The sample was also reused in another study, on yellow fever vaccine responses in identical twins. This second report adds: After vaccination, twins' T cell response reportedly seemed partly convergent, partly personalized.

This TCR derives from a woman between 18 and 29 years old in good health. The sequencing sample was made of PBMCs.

The chain's CDR3 is CASSESTNTGELFF. CDR3 DNA sequence: TGTGCCAGCAGTGAAAGTACGAACACCGGGGAGCTGTTTTTT. This sequence joins TRBV6-1 and TRBJ2-2, with D hard to call. Trimming removed 2 bases from V and 0 bases from J, with 4 bases in between. The CDR3 sequence is 14 residues long. CDR1 MNHNS and CDR2 SASEGT come from the germline V gene.